This TCR beta chain derives from a study of blood T cell repertoires in COVID-19. This CDR3 comprises 13 residues. Looked up from germline, CDR1 is ENHRY and CDR2 is SYGVKD. Trimming removed 6 bases from V and 7 bases from J, with 13 bases in between. In the original analysis: Estimated nucleated cell counts came from reference gene primer amplification. The data were produced by immunoSEQ multiplex PCR, yet TCRdb's version contains in-frame clones alone and is incomplete. V, J and clone size are taken as reported in that table, and D and trimming were inferred from the DNA itself. The table has around 24,000 clones, about nine tenths seen once; the top ten hold 7.5% to 9%.

The specimen was peripheral blood. The source of this sequence is a human donor in a cohort sampled during active COVID-19. The rearrangement joins TRBV10-3 to TRBJ1-5; D is unclear. CDR3 sequence: CAIRDGVGQPQHF. In DNA form, the CDR3 reads TGTGCCATCAGGGACGGGGTAGGGCAGCCCCAGCATTTT.